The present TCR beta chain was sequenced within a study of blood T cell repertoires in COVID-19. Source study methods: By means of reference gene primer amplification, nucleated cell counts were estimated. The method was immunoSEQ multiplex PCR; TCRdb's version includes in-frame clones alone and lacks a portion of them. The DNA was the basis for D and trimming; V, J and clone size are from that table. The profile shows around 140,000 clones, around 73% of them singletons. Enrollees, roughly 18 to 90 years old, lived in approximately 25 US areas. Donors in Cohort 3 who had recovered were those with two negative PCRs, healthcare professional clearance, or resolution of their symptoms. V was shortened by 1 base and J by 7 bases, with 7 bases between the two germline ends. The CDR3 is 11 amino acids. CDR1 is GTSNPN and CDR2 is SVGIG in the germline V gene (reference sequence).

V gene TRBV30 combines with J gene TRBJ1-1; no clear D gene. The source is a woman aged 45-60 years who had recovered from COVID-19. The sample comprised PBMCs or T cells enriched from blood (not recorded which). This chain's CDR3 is CAWSDQFEAFF. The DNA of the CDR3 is TGTGCCTGGAGTGATCAGTTTGAAGCTTTCTTT. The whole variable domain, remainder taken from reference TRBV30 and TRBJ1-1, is SQTIHQWPATLVQPVGSPLSLECTVEGTSNPNLYWYRQAAGRGLQLLFYSVGIGQISSEVPQNLSASRPQDRQFILSSKKLLLSDSGFYLCAWSDQFEAFFGQGTRLTVV.